Below, 9 T cell receptor beta chains from the same sample are listed, as sequenced in a study of regulatory T cells in long-lasting Graves disease. Time point: newly diagnosed GD, antithyroid drugs for less than 3 months. Preparation of the TCR library used RNA extracted from PBMCs. Building of the TCR beta libraries involved iRepertoire HTBI primers and Arm-PCR of CDR3 regions. Each CDR3 protein is one row after TCRdb ran MiXCR on the multiplex PCR reads. The profile covers hundreds of thousands of distinct CDR3 sequences, with 15% to 20% appearing a single time and 12% taken by the ten largest. This sample was also put to use in a study of T cells in Graves' hyperthyroidism and ophthalmopathy.

Here the sequenced sample was peripheral blood mononuclear cells (PBMCs), taken at new diagnosis, from a patient treated with antithyroid drugs. These receptors were taken from a man younger than 35 with Graves disease.

In this sample, this clonotype turned up many times. The chain couples TRBV20-1 to TRBJ1-2, with unresolved D. The CDR3 length is 15 residues. Trimming removed 4 bases from V and 8 bases from J, with 23 bases in between. From germline, CDR1 is DFQATT and CDR2 SNEGSKA (reference sequence). The chain's CDR3 is CSAIFSGIIVLGYTF. In DNA, the CDR3 is TGCAGTGCTATATTTTCCGGAATTATCGTTCTGGGCTACACCTTC.

In this sample, this clonotype turned up many times. The chain is built from TRBV28 and TRBJ2-6, with D uncertain. This CDR3 has 14 amino acids. CDR1 is MDHEN and CDR2 is SYDVKM in the germline V gene. V lost 8 bases, J lost 4 bases, and 12 bases lay in between. The CDR3 spells CASGTSAGANVLTF. The CDR3 DNA is TGTGCCAGCGGTACCTCGGCCGGGGCCAACGTCCTGACTTTC.

This clonotype was detected once. The V and J genes are TRBV20-1 and TRBJ2-7, with 13 positions matching TRBD2. The CDR3 is 14 residues long. V was clipped by 5 bases and J by 2 bases; unmatched bases: 3. Germline V gene data show CDR1 as DFQATT and CDR2 as SNEGSKA (reference sequence). CDR3 sequence (DNA): TGCAGTGCTGCCGGGACTAGCGGGACCTACGAGCAGTACTTC. It specifies CSAAGTSGTYEQYF.

The J gene is TRBJ1-1, the V gene TRBV6-5; weak D call: TRBD1 (6 bases). Germline values: CDR1 MNHEY, CDR2 SVGAGI. The CDR3 has 15 residues. The V end was cut by 2 bases, the J end by 1 base, with 11 bases between. The chain's CDR3 is CASSYEGGGNTEAFF. CDR3 DNA sequence: TGTGCCAGCAGTTACGAGGGGGGAGGGAACACTGAAGCTTTCTTT.

This clonotype was detected ten times or more. This CDR3 is CAISDSPGQANYGYTF. CDR3 nucleotides: TGTGCCATCAGTGACTCGCCGGGGCAGGCAAACTATGGCTACACCTTC. The J gene is TRBJ1-2, the V gene TRBV10-3; TRBD1 might be the D (5 bases). Trimming cost V 3 bases and J 2 bases, with 16 bases left between them. The V gene's germline CDR1 is ENHRY and CDR2 SYGVKD. This CDR3 is 16 amino acids long.

In its sample, this clonotype was seen once. The genes are TRBV5-5 and TRBJ2-7; possibly TRBD2 for D (6 bases). Germline assignment: CDR1 SGHKS and CDR2 YYEKEE (reference sequence). V gave up 0 bases and J gave up 0 bases, with 13 bases separating them. This CDR3 spans 16 amino acids. CDR3 loop: CASSLAGGRHSYEQYF. Here the CDR3 DNA reads TGTGCCAGCAGCTTGGCCGGAGGGAGGCACTCCTACGAGCAGTACTTC.

The rearrangement uses TRBV4-1 and TRBJ2-5, with TRBD2 identical over 11 bases. V lost 5 bases, J lost 3 bases, and 14 bases stayed unmatched. The germline CDR1 and CDR2 sequences are MGHRA and YSYEKL. The CDR3 is made up of 18 amino acids. Here the CDR3 reads CASSSRTLTTSGEETQYF. CDR3 in DNA: TGCGCCAGCAGCTCCCGGACTCTAACGACTAGCGGGGAAGAGACCCAGTACTTC.

A remark on this clonotype: This may stem from a read error, because a much larger clone lies one nucleotide away. The chain uses TRBV2 and TRBJ2-1; 7 nucleotides line up with TRBD2. Germline V CDR1 and CDR2: SNHLY, FYNNEI. This CDR3 region has 13 residues. V lost 5 bases and J lost 10; bases outside the gene matches: 8. The CDR3 loop is CASSLPAGREQFF. CDR3 coding DNA: TGTGCCAGCAGTCTACCAGCGGGAAGGGAGCAGTTCTTC.

The chain links TRBV12-5 to TRBJ2-3; TRBD2 matches 10 bases. J gave up 3 bases and V 0 bases, and 15 bases lay outside the gene matches. The germline V gene encodes CDR1 LGHNT and CDR2 FRNRAP. CDR3 size: 20 residues. CDR3 nucleotide sequence: TGTGCTAGTGGTTTGGTATCGTCGAGCGGGAGGGACACAGTGACAGATACGCAGTATTTT. This translates into CASGLVSSSGRDTVTDTQYF.